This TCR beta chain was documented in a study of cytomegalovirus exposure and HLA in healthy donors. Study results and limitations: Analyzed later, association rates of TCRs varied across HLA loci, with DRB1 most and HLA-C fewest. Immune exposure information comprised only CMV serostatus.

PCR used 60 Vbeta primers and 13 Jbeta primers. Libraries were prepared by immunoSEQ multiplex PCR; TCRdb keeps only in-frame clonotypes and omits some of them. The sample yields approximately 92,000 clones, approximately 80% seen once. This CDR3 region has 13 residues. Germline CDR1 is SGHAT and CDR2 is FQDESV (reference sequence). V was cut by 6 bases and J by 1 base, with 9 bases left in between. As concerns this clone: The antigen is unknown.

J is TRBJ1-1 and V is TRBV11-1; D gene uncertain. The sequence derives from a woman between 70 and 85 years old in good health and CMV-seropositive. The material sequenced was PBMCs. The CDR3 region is CASRRRANTEAFF. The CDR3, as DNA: TGTGCCAGCAGAAGAAGAGCGAACACTGAAGCTTTCTTT.